This entry describes one T cell receptor beta chain. Antigen: not known. TCR beta cDNA was generated via 5'RACE template switching incorporating UMIs. TCRdb re-called the 5' RACE reads; one entry per CDR3 protein, DNA not given. Listed are a few hundred thousand distinct CDR3 sequences; around 1.4% falls within the top ten. The sample comes from a study of T cells expressing NK-cell markers. Looking at the study overall: From sorted CD3+CD56+NKG2C+, CD3+CD56+NKG2C- and CD3+CD56-NKG2C+ T cells came the TCR beta repertoires. Seven of the eight sequenced donors were classified as HCMV-seropositive, and one was classified as seronegative.

This CDR3 region has 14 residues. Germline lookup yields CDR1 LGHDT and CDR2 YNNKEL (reference sequence). General study findings and limits: There were several donors in whom these clonotypes also led the CD3+CD56-NKG2C+ fraction.

The origin of this receptor is a woman in her forties or fifties in good health. Sequencing was performed on blood T cells: a sorted CD56 or NKG2C T cell subset, CD4+ or CD8+ T cells, or bulk PBMC T cells (not recorded which). The V call is TRBV3-1, the J call TRBJ2-1; TCRdb outputs TRBD2, but without DNA this stays unchecked. Here the CDR3 reads CASSQDERESEQFF.